Listed below are T cell receptor beta chains from one sample, sequenced in a study of identical twins. One entry per CDR3 protein results from TCRdb running MiXCR on the 5' RACE reads. The table has hundreds of thousands of distinct CDR3 sequences, around a sixth seen once. The same data also contributed to another study, on T cells expressing NK-cell markers.

Sequenced: PBMCs. These receptors were taken from a woman younger than 35 in good health. Both conserved end residues are part of each CDR3. Each record gives: V gene, J gene, CDR3 protein.

>TRBV20-1|TRBJ2-5
CSAENLKYQETQYF
>TRBV18|TRBJ2-7
CASSPGRGFSYEQYF
>TRBV7-2|TRBJ2-2
CATTGTGYYTGELFF
>TRBV7-2|TRBJ1-2
CASSLVFDGYTF
>TRBV5-5|TRBJ2-7
CASSLGRGSEQYF
>TRBV10-3|TRBJ1-2
CAIRGQVPPGDYGYTF
>TRBV12-3/TRBV12-4|TRBJ2-7
CASQTTLKNYEQYF
>TRBV24-1|TRBJ2-3
CATSDPREDTQYF
>TRBV7-9|TRBJ2-1
CASSGTSGKDNEQFF
>TRBV7-2|TRBJ2-3
CASSDGGGSDTQYF